These T cell receptor beta chains were read from a single sample in a study of T cells in pancreatic ductal adenocarcinoma. The repertoire was sequenced with immunoSEQ multiplex PCR; TCRdb's copy has only in-frame clones and lacks some. The repertoire holds roughly 100,000 clones, with about 96% as singletons. Sequencing was done on a sample of PBMCs. These receptor sequences come from a human donor with pancreatic ductal adenocarcinoma. The CDR3 runs from the conserved cysteine through the conserved F or W. D genes are given only for firm matches. Clone size is stated in some rows and not others, as once, few, many or a class when expanded.

TRBV7-6	TRBD2	NA	TRBJ2-1	15	CASSLRSGRLGEQFF	TGTGCCAGCAGCTTACGAAGCGGGAGGTTGGGTGAGCAGTTCTTC
TRBV30	NA	NA	TRBJ2-7	13	CAWRWGPGYEQYF	TGTGCCTGGAGATGGGGCCCGGGCTACGAGCAGTACTTC
TRBV18	TRBD1	NA	TRBJ1-4	15	CASSLGTGDNEKLFF	TGTGCCAGCTCACTAGGGACAGGGGATAATGAAAAACTGTTTTTT
TRBV9	TRBD2	NA	TRBJ2-3	16	CASSQTGTSGTDTQYF	TGTGCCAGCAGCCAGACCGGGACTAGCGGCACAGATACGCAGTATTTT
TRBV28	NA	NA	TRBJ1-2	14	CASSVIQTDYGYTF	TGTGCCAGCAGTGTCATCCAGACAGACTATGGCTACACCTTC
TRBV28	NA	NA	TRBJ2-7	14	CASSLYGGGNEQYF	TGTGCCAGCAGTTTATACGGGGGTGGAAACGAGCAGTACTTC
TRBV4-1	TRBD1	NA	TRBJ2-2	18	CASSTRSGQGAGTGELFF	TGCGCCAGCAGCACTCGCTCGGGACAGGGGGCGGGGACCGGGGAGCTGTTTTTT
TRBV5-1	TRBD1	NA	TRBJ1-2	15	CASSIGQGSNYGYTF	TGCGCCAGCAGCATCGGACAGGGTAGTAACTATGGCTACACCTTC
TRBV18	TRBD1	NA	TRBJ2-1	17	CASSPMKPSTGNNEQFF	TGTGCCAGCTCACCAATGAAACCCTCGACAGGGAACAATGAGCAGTTCTTC
TRBV7-2	TRBD2	NA	TRBJ2-7	17	CASSRLAGGDKTYEQYF	TGTGCCAGCAGCCGACTAGCGGGAGGGGATAAGACCTACGAGCAGTACTTC
TRBV5-4	NA	NA	TRBJ2-5	15	CASSRPEAFAETQYF	TGTGCCAGCAGCCGGCCGGAGGCCTTTGCAGAGACCCAGTACTTC
TRBV6-1	NA	NA	TRBJ1-1	12	CASRDSLWEAFF	TGTGCCAGCAGGGACAGCCTATGGGAAGCTTTCTTT
TRBV7-9	TRBD1	NA	TRBJ1-5	15	CASSWGDSFDQPQHF	TGTGCCAGCAGCTGGGGGGACAGTTTCGATCAGCCCCAGCATTTT
TRBV10-3	TRBD2	NA	TRBJ2-1	15	CAIRTGLDKYNEQFF	TGTGCCATCAGAACGGGACTAGACAAGTACAATGAGCAGTTCTTC
TRBV25-1	NA	once	TRBJ2-5	15	CASSVTQGIGETQYF	TGTGCCAGCAGTGTGACACAGGGCATTGGAGAGACCCAGTACTTC
TRBV18	NA	NA	TRBJ1-3	17	CASSPEAPASPGNTIYF	TGTGCCAGCTCACCCGAGGCTCCCGCGTCGCCGGGAAACACCATATATTTT
TRBV28	TRBD2	NA	TRBJ2-7	15	CASSPLAEFTYEQYF	TGTGCCAGCAGTCCTCTAGCGGAATTTACCTACGAGCAGTACTTC
TRBV7-3	TRBD1	NA	TRBJ2-3	14	CASSSGQITDTQYF	TGTGCCAGCAGCTCGGGACAGATAACAGATACGCAGTATTTT
TRBV9	NA	NA	TRBJ2-2	17	CASSGPRIAANTGELFF	TGTGCCAGCAGCGGCCCTCGAATAGCGGCGAACACCGGGGAGCTGTTTTTT
TRBV7-9	TRBD2	NA	TRBJ2-5	14	CASSYGLGQETQYF	TGTGCCAGCAGTTATGGACTAGGACAAGAGACCCAGTACTTC
TRBV19	TRBD2	NA	TRBJ2-2	15	CASSKAGGPGGELFF	TGTGCCAGTAGTAAAGCGGGAGGGCCTGGCGGGGAGCTGTTTTTT
TRBV6-1	NA	NA	TRBJ2-5	13	CASGRGLAETQYF	TGTGCCAGCGGCCGAGGGCTAGCGGAGACCCAGTACTTC
TRBV7-6	NA	few	TRBJ1-5	15	CASSLRQVFNQPQHF	TGTGCCAGCAGCTTGAGACAGGTTTTCAATCAGCCCCAGCATTTT
TRBV5-6	TRBD1	NA	TRBJ2-5	18	CASSFTGQAALFQETQYF	TGTGCCAGCAGCTTTACGGGACAGGCAGCCTTATTCCAAGAGACCCAGTACTTC
TRBV7-9	NA	once	TRBJ2-3	13	CAGAGGLTDTQYF	TGTGCCGGAGCGGGTGGCCTCACAGATACGCAGTATTTT
TRBV6-1	NA	NA	TRBJ2-3	13	CASKLASTDTQYF	TGTGCCAGCAAGCTAGCGAGCACAGATACGCAGTATTTT
TRBV5-6	NA	NA	TRBJ2-7	13	CASRLGAQAEQYF	TGTGCCAGCAGACTGGGGGCCCAGGCCGAGCAGTACTTC
TRBV4-2	NA	once	TRBJ2-2	17	CASSQDKGRAGTGELFF	TGTGCCAGCAGCCAAGATAAGGGCAGGGCCGGTACCGGGGAGCTGTTTTTT
TRBV4-2	NA	NA	TRBJ2-7	14	CASSQAGTPYEQYF	TGTGCCAGCAGCCAAGCCGGGACACCCTACGAGCAGTACTTC
TRBV27	NA	NA	TRBJ2-2	15	CATIGGGADTGELFF	TGTGCCACCATAGGAGGGGGGGCTGACACCGGGGAGCTGTTTTTT
TRBV7-2	NA	NA	TRBJ2-7	15	CASSLEASSVYEQYF	TGTGCCAGCAGCTTAGAGGCTAGTTCGGTCTACGAGCAGTACTTC
TRBV6-5	NA	NA	TRBJ1-2	15	CASSYSIGANYGYTF	TGTGCCAGCAGTTACTCGATCGGAGCTAACTATGGCTACACCTTC
TRBV28	TRBD2	NA	TRBJ2-7	15	CASSSGTRSSYEQYF	TGTGCCAGCAGTTCCGGGACTAGGAGCTCCTACGAGCAGTACTTC
TRBV6-5	TRBD2	NA	TRBJ2-1	16	CASSYSGVAGVVEQFF	TGTGCCAGCAGTTACTCAGGAGTAGCGGGAGTGGTTGAGCAGTTCTTC
TRBV30	NA	NA	TRBJ2-1	11	CAWSTYNEQFF	TGTGCCTGGAGTACTTACAATGAGCAGTTCTTC
TRBV4-1	NA	NA	TRBJ2-7	13	CASSQDALREQYF	TGCGCCAGCAGCCAAGATGCTCTGCGCGAGCAGTACTTC
TRBV5-4	TRBD2	once	TRBJ2-6	19	CASSLGRRLAQSGANVLTF	TGTGCCAGCAGCTTGGGACGGAGACTAGCTCAGTCTGGGGCCAACGTCCTGACTTTC
TRBV6-5	TRBD2	NA	TRBJ2-7	16	CASSYSTGGGPYEQYF	TGTGCCAGCAGTTACTCGACTGGGGGAGGGCCCTACGAGCAGTACTTC
TRBV5-1	NA	NA	TRBJ2-5	15	CASNPSGQIQETQYF	TGCGCCAGCAACCCCTCGGGACAAATCCAAGAGACCCAGTACTTC
TRBV9	NA	NA	TRBJ2-1	13	CASSVGSYNEQFF	TGTGCCAGCAGCGTAGGTAGCTACAATGAGCAGTTCTTC
TRBV9	NA	once	TRBJ2-3	15	CASSRGDRHTDTQYF	TGTGCCAGCAGTAGGGGGGACAGACACACAGATACGCAGTATTTT